Below are 26 T cell receptor beta chains sequenced from a single sample in a study of T cells in Graves' hyperthyroidism and ophthalmopathy. The source material, RNA transcripts, was used to amplify TCR beta CDR3 regions. Primed by the HTBI set, a first-round RT-PCR was run on the TCR CDR3. TCRdb independently ran MiXCR on the multiplex PCR reads; one entry per CDR3 protein. The table lists some 620,000 distinct CDR3 sequences, about a sixth of them singletons, with over 3.5% in the top ten. The sequencing sample was made of blood. All receptors derive from a woman aged 25 to 39 with Graves' hyperthyroidism.

This rearrangement joins TRBV12-3 or TRBV12-4 to TRBJ2-4, with TRBD1 identical over 8 bases. The CDR3 sequence is 14 residues long. The trim removed 4 bases at V and 12 bases at J, leaving 11 bases unmatched. The CDR3 region is CASSWAPGQAGQYF. The CDR3 DNA reads as TGTGCCAGCAGTTGGGCACCGGGACAGGCGGGTCAGTACTTC.

This clonotype has ten or more counts. This sequence joins TRBV3-1 and TRBJ1-3; D is unclear. V was clipped by 0 bases and J by 0 bases, with 9 bases between them. The CDR3 totals 16 residues. From germline, CDR1 is LGHDT and CDR2 YNNKEL (reference sequence). This chain's CDR3 is CASSQDPNISGNTIYF. In DNA form, the CDR3 reads TGTGCCAGCAGCCAAGATCCGAATATCTCTGGAAACACCATATATTTT. The whole variable domain, remainder taken from reference TRBV3-1 and TRBJ1-3, is DTAVSQTPKYLVTQMGNDKSIKCEQNLGHDTMYWYKQDSKKFLKIMFSYNNKELIINETVPNRFSPKSPDKAHLNLHINSLELGDSAVYFCASSQDPNISGNTIYFGEGSWLTVV.

In this sample, this clonotype turned up many times. V gene TRBV6-1 combines with J gene TRBJ2-5; D is perhaps TRBD1 (5 bases). CDR3 length equals 12 residues. CDR1 is MNHNS, CDR2 SASEGT, per germline. V was trimmed by 6 bases and J by 5 bases, leaving 10 bases between them. CDR3 residues: CASRGLSETQYF. The CDR3, as DNA: TGTGCCAGCAGGGGGCTAAGCGAGACCCAGTACTTC.

This clonotype was counted only a few times. J is TRBJ2-3 and V is TRBV7-2; D is unclear. The germline CDR1 and CDR2 sequences are SGHTA and FQGNSA. V lost 6 bases and J lost 2, with 15 bases in between. The CDR3 is made up of 15 amino acids. In nucleotides, the CDR3 is TGTGCCAGCAGGCGACATCACACGAACACAGATACGCAGTATTTT. Its protein product is CASRRHHTNTDTQYF.

V is TRBV2 and J is TRBJ2-1; tentatively, D is TRBD2 (6 bases). Trimming pared 3 bases from V and 9 bases from J, leaving 21 bases between. Germline V lookup: CDR1 SNHLY, CDR2 FYNNEI. The CDR3 has 16 residues. The CDR3 DNA is TGTGCCAGCAGTGAGCAGACGCTCCAATTGCGGGGTGAGCAGTTCTTC. Its translation: CASSEQTLQLRGEQFF.

This clonotype was detected only a few times. The chain employs TRBV5-1 and TRBJ2-7, with D uncertain. V was trimmed by 2 bases and J by 0 bases, leaving 6 bases between them. Germline V gene data show CDR1 as SGHRS and CDR2 as YFSETQ. The CDR3 is 13 residues long. The CDR3 spells CASSFHVSYEQYF. CDR3 coding DNA: TGCGCCAGCAGCTTCCACGTCTCCTACGAGCAGTACTTC.

The J gene is TRBJ1-6, the V gene TRBV28; D uncertain. CDR1 is MDHEN, CDR2 SYDVKM, per germline. Trimming removed 1 base from V and 0 bases from J, with 10 bases in between. CDR3 size: 17 residues. CDR3 residues: CASSLSIWGSYNSPLHF. The DNA for the CDR3 is TGTGCCAGCAGTTTATCAATCTGGGGCTCCTATAATTCACCCCTCCACTTT.

On this clonotype: An end of the junction does not agree with germline; a read error may underlie this. V and J are TRBV28 and TRBJ2-7; 9 bases line up with TRBD2. CDR1 is MDHEN and CDR2 is SYDVKM in the germline V gene. This CDR3 region has 17 residues. Here the CDR3 DNA reads TGTGCCAGCAGTTTACCCGATTGGCGGGAGGGGGCCTACGAGCAGCACTTC. Its translation is CASSLPDWREGAYEQHF.

The sample holds a few counts of this clonotype. V and J are TRBV3-1 and TRBJ2-6; tentatively, D is TRBD2 (6 bases). The germline V gene has CDR1 LGHDT and CDR2 YNNKEL (reference sequence). The CDR3 covers 16 residues. V lost 5 bases, J lost 0 bases, and 11 bases lay in between. The CDR3 here is CASSSGLFSGANVLTF. CDR3 in DNA: TGTGCCAGCAGCTCGGGACTCTTCTCTGGGGCCAACGTCCTGACTTTC.

The chain uses TRBV20-1 and TRBJ2-1; perhaps TRBD2 as D (6 bases). This CDR3 is built from 15 residues. V was clipped by 0 bases and J by 2 bases, with 11 bases between them. Per the germline V gene, CDR1 is DFQATT and CDR2 is SNEGSKA (reference sequence). The CDR3 nucleotides are TGCAGTGCTAGAGATGTTACTAGCACCTACAATGAGCAGTTCTTC. Its translation: CSARDVTSTYNEQFF.

The sample holds many counts of this clonotype. The chain links TRBV18 to TRBJ2-7; D might be TRBD2 (6 bases). The V gene's germline CDR1 is KGHSH and CDR2 LQKENI. This CDR3 has 14 amino acids. V was cut by 0 bases and J by 3 bases, with 9 bases left in between. The DNA for the CDR3 is TGTGCCAGCTCACCACCGACAGCGGGCTACGAGCAGTACTTC. This gives the protein CASSPPTAGYEQYF.

Many counts were recorded for this clonotype. The gene calls are TRBV7-2 and TRBJ2-3, with D hard to call. The CDR3 runs to 14 residues. Germline values: CDR1 SGHTA, CDR2 FQGNSA. Trimming left V 1 base short and J 3 bases short, with 8 bases between. CDR3 region: CASSLGWMTDTQYF. The DNA for the CDR3 is TGTGCCAGCAGCTTAGGATGGATGACAGATACGCAGTATTTT.

This chain links TRBV19 with TRBJ2-4; the D is unclear. V lost 5 bases to trimming and J lost 6 bases, with 8 bases between them. This CDR3 is 12 amino acids long. CDR1 and CDR2 from the germline V gene are LNHDA and SQIVND (reference sequence). CDR3 in amino acids: CASSYPGNIQYF. The CDR3 DNA is TGTGCCAGTAGTTATCCAGGAAACATTCAGTACTTC.

The chain combines TRBV24-1 with TRBJ1-1; 8 bases align to TRBD1. The germline V gene has CDR1 KGHDR and CDR2 SFDVKD. Trimming took 7 bases from V and 1 from J; bases not matched to a gene: 1. CDR3 length equals 13 residues. CDR3 in amino acids: CATRGQGNTEAFF. CDR3 coding DNA: TGTGCCACCAGAGGACAGGGGAACACTGAAGCTTTCTTT.

This clonotype was seen repeatedly, ten times or more. This rearrangement joins TRBV30 to TRBJ1-4; D gene uncertain. CDR1 GTSNPN and CDR2 SVGIG come from the germline V gene (reference sequence). This CDR3 region has 14 residues. Trimming removed 2 bases at V and 7 bases at J, with 14 bases between. The DNA of the CDR3 is TGTGCCTGGAGTCACCCCGGGAAAGCTGAAAAACTGTTTTTT. It encodes CAWSHPGKAEKLFF.

The genes are TRBV12-5 and TRBJ2-7; D may match TRBD1 or TRBD2 (7 bases each). Between the trimmed V and J ends, which lost 2 bases and 7 bases, there was a span of 15 bases. Germline-derived CDR1 and CDR2 are LGHNT and FRNRAP. The CDR3 runs 14 residues. The CDR3: CASGLWEGAGEQYF. Written as DNA, the CDR3 is TGTGCTAGTGGTTTGTGGGAGGGGGCAGGAGAGCAGTACTTC.

This clonotype was picked up a small number of times. The gene calls are TRBV6-1 and TRBJ1-2; the D gene is possibly TRBD1 (6 bases). V lost 3 bases, J lost 4 bases, and 12 bases lay in between. Looked up from germline, CDR1 is MNHNS and CDR2 is SASEGT. The CDR3 is made up of 14 amino acids. The CDR3 sequence is CASSDGGRGYGYTF. CDR3 DNA: TGTGCCAGCAGTGACGGGGGCCGGGGCTATGGCTACACCTTC.

The chain joins TRBV3-1 to TRBJ1-2; tentatively, D is TRBD1 (6 bases). Germline values: CDR1 LGHDT, CDR2 YNNKEL (reference sequence). The CDR3 covers 14 residues. V gave up 2 bases and J gave up 2 bases, with 9 bases separating them. The CDR3: CASSQSGANYGYTF. DNA of the CDR3: TGTGCCAGCAGCCAATCAGGGGCCAACTATGGCTACACCTTC.

This clonotype was observed at least ten times. This chain joins TRBV28 and TRBJ1-2, with D possibly matching TRBD1 (5 bases). V gave up 4 bases and J gave up 0 bases, with 12 bases separating them. The V gene's germline CDR1 is MDHEN and CDR2 SYDVKM. The CDR3 is made up of 15 amino acids. CDR3: CASSSTGAANYGYTF. CDR3 coding DNA: TGTGCCAGCAGTTCAACCGGGGCAGCTAACTATGGCTACACCTTC.

The chain couples TRBV7-8 to TRBJ2-7; 7 bases fit TRBD2. The CDR3 is 14 amino acids. Germline V gives CDR1 SGHVS, CDR2 FQNEAQ. After removal of 5 bases from V and 3 bases from J, the junction contained 7 bases not matched to a gene. The CDR3 region has the DNA TGTGCCAGCAGCCGCGGGAGCGGGGTCTACGAGCAGTACTTC. Amino acids: CASSRGSGVYEQYF.

This clonotype has at least ten counts. This chain connects TRBV7-2 to TRBJ2-1; TRBD2 is a possible D gene (6 bases). Trimming took 2 bases from V and 3 from J, leaving 8 bases between them. This CDR3 comprises 14 residues. The germline V gene has CDR1 SGHTA and CDR2 FQGNSA. In DNA form, the CDR3 reads TGTGCCAGCAGCTTATACGGGGGCTACAATGAGCAGTTCTTC. Translated: CASSLYGGYNEQFF.

This clonotype showed up many times. The chain has TRBV30 and TRBJ2-1; 9 nucleotides line up with TRBD2. J gave up 0 bases and V 0 bases, and 0 bases lay outside the gene matches. CDR3 length: 15 amino acids. From germline, CDR1 is GTSNPN and CDR2 SVGIG (reference sequence). CDR3 sequence: CAWSVLAGSYNEQFF. The DNA of the CDR3 is TGTGCCTGGAGTGTACTAGCGGGCTCCTACAATGAGCAGTTCTTC.

This clonotype was recorded at least ten times. The chain links TRBV20-1 to TRBJ2-3; D remains unclear. Trimming took 4 bases from V and 1 from J, leaving 6 bases between them. The CDR3 sequence is 12 residues long. Germline CDR1 is DFQATT and CDR2 is SNEGSKA (reference sequence). The CDR3 here is CSATAGTDTQYF. As DNA, the CDR3 is TGCAGTGCTACCGCGGGCACAGATACGCAGTATTTT.

This clonotype was counted many times. This chain joins TRBV6-5 and TRBJ2-3; 13 bases align to TRBD2. Looked up from germline, CDR1 is MNHEY and CDR2 is SVGAGI. This CDR3 comprises 18 residues. The V gene end was trimmed by 2 bases and the J gene end by 0 bases; junction bases not matched to a gene: 5. The CDR3 protein is CASSYGLAGVSSTDTQYF. The DNA for the CDR3 is TGTGCCAGCAGTTACGGACTAGCGGGGGTTTCTAGCACAGATACGCAGTATTTT.

This clonotype occurred a few times. The J gene is TRBJ2-7, the V gene TRBV27; 8 nucleotides match TRBD1. This CDR3 is 17 amino acids long. The germline V gene has CDR1 MNHEY and CDR2 SMNVEV (reference sequence). J was trimmed by 3 bases and V by 5 bases; bases with no gene match: 15. CDR3 sequence (DNA): TGTGCCAGCAGTCCCATAAGGGACAGGAGGTACCACTACGAGCAGTACTTC. This translates into CASSPIRDRRYHYEQYF.

The rearrangement links TRBV7-2 to TRBJ2-2; TRBD2 might be the D (6 bases). The germline V gene has CDR1 SGHTA and CDR2 FQGNSA. V was clipped by 2 bases and J by 0 bases, with 13 bases between them. The CDR3 covers 17 residues. In DNA, the CDR3 is TGTGCCAGCAGCTTAACGGGACTTCATTCGAACACCGGGGAGCTGTTTTTT. Amino acids: CASSLTGLHSNTGELFF.